This T cell receptor beta chain was profiled in a study of cytomegalovirus exposure and HLA in healthy donors. Background on the study: Sequencing of 150 million to 200 million T cells in an earlier analysis found 120 million or so unique TCR beta sequences. Study results and limitations: As a later analysis showed, several of the most significant clusters appeared to be linked to common viral pathogens. HLA alleles showed associations with 16,951 TCR beta sequences in a later analysis, at a 0.05 false discovery rate. Among CMV-associated TCR beta chains, most appeared HLA-restricted in a later analysis.

About this clone: The target antigen is unknown.

Primers included in the PCR were 60 Vbeta and 13 Jbeta primers. Sequencing used immunoSEQ multiplex PCR; TCRdb keeps in-frame clones, though not all of them. The table shows about 120,000 clones, with approximately 80% occurring only once. In germline, CDR1 is SGHRS, CDR2 YFSETQ. The CDR3 is 16 amino acids. V shed 4 bases and J 0 bases; nucleotides not matched to a gene: 7. Sample: PBMCs. J is TRBJ1-3 and V is TRBV5-1; TRBD1 matches at 7 bases. The receptor was derived from a female donor in good health and CMV-seronegative. CDR3 nucleotides: TGCGCCAGCAGCACCCTCGGACAGGACTCTGGAAACACCATATATTTT. This codes for CASSTLGQDSGNTIYF.